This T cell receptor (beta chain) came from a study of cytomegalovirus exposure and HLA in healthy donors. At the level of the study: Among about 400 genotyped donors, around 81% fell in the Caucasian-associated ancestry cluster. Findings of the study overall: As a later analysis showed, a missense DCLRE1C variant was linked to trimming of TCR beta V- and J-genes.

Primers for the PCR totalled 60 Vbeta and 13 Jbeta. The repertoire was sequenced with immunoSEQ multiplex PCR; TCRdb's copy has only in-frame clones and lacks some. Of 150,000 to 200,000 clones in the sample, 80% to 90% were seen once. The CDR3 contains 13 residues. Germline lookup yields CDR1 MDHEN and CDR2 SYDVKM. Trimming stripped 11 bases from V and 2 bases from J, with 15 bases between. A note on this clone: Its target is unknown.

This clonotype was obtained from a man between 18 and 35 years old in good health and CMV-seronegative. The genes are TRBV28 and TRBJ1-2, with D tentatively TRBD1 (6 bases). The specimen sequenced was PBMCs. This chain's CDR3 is CAARGRGNYGYTF. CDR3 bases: TGTGCCGCCAGGGGCAGGGGCAACTATGGCTACACCTTC.